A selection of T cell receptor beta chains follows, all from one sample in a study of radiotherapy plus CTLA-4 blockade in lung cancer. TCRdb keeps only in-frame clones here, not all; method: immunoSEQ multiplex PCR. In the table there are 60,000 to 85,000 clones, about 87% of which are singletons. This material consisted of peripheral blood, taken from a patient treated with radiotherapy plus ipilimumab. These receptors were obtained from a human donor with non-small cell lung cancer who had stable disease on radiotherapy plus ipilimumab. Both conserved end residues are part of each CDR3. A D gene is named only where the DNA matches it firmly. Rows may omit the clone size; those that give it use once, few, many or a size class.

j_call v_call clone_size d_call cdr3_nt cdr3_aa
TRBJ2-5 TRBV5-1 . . TGCGCCAGCAGCTCCACACCTTCCATGAAAGAGACCCAGTACTTC CASSSTPSMKETQYF
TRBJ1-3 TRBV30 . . TGTGCCTGGAGTGGAAACACCATATATTTT CAWSGNTIYF
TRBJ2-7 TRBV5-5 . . TGTGCCAGCAGCTTTGCGGGGGCTCTTATTTACGAGCAGTACTTC CASSFAGALIYEQYF
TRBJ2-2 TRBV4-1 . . TGCGCCAGCATGACGGGCCACACCGGGGAGCTGTTTTTT CASMTGHTGELFF
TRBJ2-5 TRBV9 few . TGTGCCAGCAGCGTAGGCCCCGTAGAAGAGACCCAGTACTTC CASSVGPVEETQYF
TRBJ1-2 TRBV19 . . TGTGCCAGTAGTATAATAGGCACAGTCTATGGCTACACCTTC CASSIIGTVYGYTF
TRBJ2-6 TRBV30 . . TGTGCCTGGAGTGGAAGGGAAAGTTCGGGATCTGGGGCCAACGTCCTGACTTTC CAWSGRESSGSGANVLTF
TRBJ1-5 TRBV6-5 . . TGTGCCAGCAGCAGAACCAATCAGCCCCAGCATTTT CASSRTNQPQHF
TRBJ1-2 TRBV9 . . TGTGCCAGCAGGGGAACTAAGGACTGCACCTTC CASRGTKDCTF
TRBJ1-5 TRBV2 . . TGTGCCAGCAGTGTCACCTGGCATCAGCCCCAGCATTTT CASSVTWHQPQHF
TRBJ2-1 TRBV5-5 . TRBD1 TGTGCCAGTGACAGGGGAATTTTAAGCTCCTACAATGAGCAGTTCTTC CASDRGILSSYNEQFF
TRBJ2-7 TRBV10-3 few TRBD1 TGTGCCATCAGTCCCGGGACAGGGTTCGACGAGCAGTACTTC CAISPGTGFDEQYF
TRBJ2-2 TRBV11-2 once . TGTGCCAGCAGCTTCGTAGCAAGGGGCACCGGGGAGCTGTTTTTT CASSFVARGTGELFF
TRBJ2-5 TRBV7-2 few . TGTGCCAGCAGCGTGGACCCAGTGGAGACCCAGTACTTC CASSVDPVETQYF
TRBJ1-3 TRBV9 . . TGTGCCAGCAGCGGGAGGGGGTTTACCTCTGGAAACACCATATATTTT CASSGRGFTSGNTIYF
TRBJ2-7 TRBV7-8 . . TGTGCCAGCAGCCCGCGAGGTTCCGTACCGTACGAGCAGTACTTC CASSPRGSVPYEQYF
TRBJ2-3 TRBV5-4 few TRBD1 TGTGCCAGCAGCGCCGGGACAGGGGGGCCAGATACGCAGTATTTT CASSAGTGGPDTQYF